The 14 T cell receptor beta chains below were found in one sample sequenced in a study of chemoradiotherapy in HPV16-positive cancers. Sequencing used immunoSEQ multiplex PCR; TCRdb keeps in-frame clones, though not all of them. The sample shows about 9,200 clones, around 80% of them seen only once. The sample was tumor tissue, taken from a patient who underwent chemoradiotherapy. The receptors shown here come from a human donor with HPV-associated anogenital cancer.

This rearrangement joins TRBV7-7 to TRBJ1-1; 10 nucleotides match TRBD1. Germline CDR1 is SSHAT and CDR2 is FNYEAQ (reference sequence). The CDR3 length is 16 residues. Trimming cost V 5 bases and J 2 bases; bases outside gene matches: 8. The DNA for the CDR3 is TGTGCCAGCAGCGCCGACAGGGGGCCCGAAAACACTGAAGCTTTCTTT. Its translation is CASSADRGPENTEAFF.

V usage is TRBV6-1 and J usage is TRBJ1-5; no clear D gene. Germline CDR1 and CDR2: MNHNS and SASEGT. CDR3 length: 14 amino acids. The germline V and J ends were trimmed by 5 bases and 0 bases, with 8 bases remaining between them. CDR3: CASSFQYSNQPQHF. CDR3 nucleotide sequence: TGTGCCAGCAGTTTCCAGTATAGCAATCAGCCCCAGCATTTT.

J is TRBJ2-5 and V is TRBV11-3, with TRBD1 matching over 10 bases. There are 18 residues in the CDR3. Losses at the gene ends were 2 bases for V and 2 bases for J; bases not matched to a gene: 11. The germline CDR1 and CDR2 sequences are SGHNT and YENEEA. The CDR3 region has the DNA TGTGCCAGCAGCTTATCCCCCCCGGGACAGGGGCCGCAAGAGACCCAGTACTTC. It codes for CASSLSPPGQGPQETQYF.

This clone has only a few counts. The V gene is TRBV7-9, the J gene TRBJ2-3; D not resolved. The V gene's germline CDR1 is SEHNR and CDR2 FQNEAQ (reference sequence). Trimming cost V 3 bases and J 0 bases, with 10 bases left between them. This CDR3 region has 15 residues. This CDR3 is CASSLAGVSTDTQYF. CDR3 sequence (DNA): TGTGCCAGCAGCTTGGCAGGTGTCAGCACAGATACGCAGTATTTT.

This chain joins TRBV13 and TRBJ1-1; D not certain. V was trimmed by 5 bases and J by 3 bases, leaving 16 bases between them. Germline CDR1 reads PRHDT; CDR2 reads FYEKMQ (reference sequence). The CDR3 runs to 15 residues. The CDR3 reads CASSPPEPRDTEAFF. The DNA of the CDR3 is TGTGCCAGCAGCCCCCCAGAACCTCGGGACACTGAAGCTTTCTTT.

This clone was detected once. The rearrangement joins TRBV6-1 to TRBJ1-4, with D hard to call. The CDR3 sequence is 15 residues long. The germline CDR1 and CDR2 sequences are MNHNS and SASEGT. Between the trimmed V and J ends, which lost 6 bases and 5 bases, there was a span of 16 bases. CDR3 DNA sequence: TGTGCCAGCAGAGACAAGACATTGGGGAATGAAAAACTGTTTTTT. It yields the protein CASRDKTLGNEKLFF.

This clone has more than one count but fewer than ten. The chain uses TRBV28 and TRBJ2-3; no clear D gene. The germline CDR1 and CDR2 sequences are MDHEN and SYDVKM. CDR3 size: 12 residues. V was pared by 5 bases and J by 6 bases, with 9 bases between. DNA for the CDR3: TGTGCCAGCAGTCTCCCGCGGGATACGCAGTATTTT. This sequence encodes CASSLPRDTQYF.

CDR3 sequence: CASSQQTLSYGYTF. The CDR3 nucleotides read TGTGCCAGCTCACAGCAGACCCTCAGTTATGGCTACACCTTC. The chain combines TRBV18 with TRBJ1-2; unclear D gene. The CDR3 extends over 14 amino acids. The germline gives CDR1 KGHSH, CDR2 LQKENI. V gave up 4 bases and J gave up 5 bases, with 14 bases separating them.

A few counts support this clone. V is TRBV6-4 and J is TRBJ1-5, with no clear D. CDR3 length: 13 residues. The germline V and J ends were trimmed by 8 bases and 0 bases, with 8 bases remaining between them. Germline-derived CDR1 and CDR2 are MRHNA and SNTAGT. The chain's CDR3 is CASSGDSNQPQHF. DNA of the CDR3: TGTGCCAGCTCCGGGGATAGCAATCAGCCCCAGCATTTT.

V is TRBV7-8 and J is TRBJ1-2; D unresolved. CDR3 length: 13 residues. The germline gives CDR1 SGHVS, CDR2 FQNEAQ. V was pared by 4 bases and J by 0 bases, with 6 bases between. CDR3 sequence: CASSSQSNYGYTF. CDR3 sequence (DNA): TGTGCCAGCAGCTCTCAATCTAACTATGGCTACACCTTC.

This clone was seen a few times. This chain connects TRBV28 to TRBJ2-1; 11 positions match TRBD2. The CDR3 has 15 amino acids. The germline gives CDR1 MDHEN, CDR2 SYDVKM. J lost 6 bases, V lost 5 bases, and 6 bases had no gene match. CDR3 sequence: CASSRISGGANEQFF. The CDR3 DNA reads as TGTGCCAGCAGTCGCATTAGCGGGGGGGCCAATGAGCAGTTCTTC.

The genes are TRBV28 and TRBJ1-1, with a weak D call TRBD1 (5 bases). From germline, CDR1 is MDHEN and CDR2 SYDVKM. The CDR3 runs 12 residues. Trimming removed 3 bases from V and 9 bases from J, with 11 bases in between. The CDR3 loop reads CASSLGQRKAFF. CDR3 sequence (DNA): TGTGCCAGCAGTTTGGGGCAGAGGAAAGCTTTCTTT.

V is TRBV7-8 and J is TRBJ1-1; D possibly corresponds to TRBD1 (5 bases). Germline V CDR1 and CDR2: SGHVS, FQNEAQ. This CDR3 comprises 16 residues. The ends were cut back, 2 bases at V and 0 bases at J, with 13 bases in the middle. Here the CDR3 reads CASSLRADRVNTEAFF. CDR3 DNA: TGTGCCAGCAGCTTAAGGGCCGACAGAGTGAACACTGAAGCTTTCTTT.

The CDR3 loop is CASSWLSSGGADTQYF. The CDR3, as DNA: TGTGCCAGCAGCTGGTTGAGCAGCGGGGGGGCCGATACGCAGTATTTT. This chain connects TRBV7-8 to TRBJ2-3; 10 bases match TRBD2. The V gene's germline CDR1 is SGHVS and CDR2 FQNEAQ. CDR3 size: 16 residues. The ends lost 4 bases at V and 6 bases at J; junction bases unmatched: 10.